Described below is a single TCR beta chain sequence and its context. Its antigen is undetermined. This specimen comes from a study of blood T cells in healthy people across ages. Notes on the study in general: Shifts in expanded clonotypes may have been confounded by donor CMV status, which was unknown. Roughly linear declines in TCR beta diversity per million T cells occurred with age.

There were healthy Caucasian individuals from Russia, aged roughly 6 to 90, serving as donors. The germline gives CDR1 LGHDT, CDR2 YNNKEL (reference sequence). V lost 2 bases to trimming and J lost 6 bases, with 10 bases between them. This CDR3 has 13 residues. Using a J-beta primer mix together with a sample-barcoded 5' primer, a second PCR was run for roughly 7 to 11 cycles. Individual samples furnished no less than 2.5 million CDR3-containing paired-end reads apiece. MiXCR was run by TCRdb on the 5' RACE reads, yielding one entry per CDR3 protein. The top ten clones hold 7.7% of a sample with about 1,800,000 distinct CDR3 sequences, 28% of them seen once.

The chain couples TRBV3-1 to TRBJ1-2; no clear D. Specimen: blood. The sequence was collected from a woman under 40 in good health. The CDR3 loop is CASSQRGSNGYTF. CDR3 bases: TGTGCCAGCAGCCAAAGAGGATCCAATGGCTACACCTTC.